This TCR beta chain emerged from a study of OX40 agonist ivuxolimab in advanced cancers. CDR1 and CDR2 from the germline V gene are SQVTM and ANQGSEA. V was clipped by 3 bases and J by 0 bases, with 11 bases between them. The CDR3 extends over 14 amino acids. Only in-frame clones appear in the TCRdb table, and some are missing; sequencing was by immunoSEQ multiplex PCR. The sample holds 81,000 or so clones; about 92% are singletons and the top ten take about 13%. The source was CD4+ or CD8+ T cells sorted from blood, collected in a trial of the OX40 agonist ivuxolimab. The receptor was isolated from an adult with an advanced solid tumor such as melanoma, head and neck, liver or kidney cancer. The chain is built from TRBV29-1 and TRBJ1-1, with no clear D. The CDR3 is CSVERQNMNTEAFF. The CDR3 coding sequence is TGCAGCGTTGAGAGGCAAAACATGAACACTGAAGCTTTCTTT.